The clone carrying this T cell receptor (beta chain) appeared a few times. The antigen remains unidentified. A junction end diverges from the germline sequence, so it may reflect a read error. The CDR3 totals 16 residues. Germline CDR1 is SGHDT and CDR2 is YYEEEE. The data derive from a study of regulatory T cells in long-lasting Graves disease. In building TCR beta libraries, iRepertoire HTBI primers were used together with Arm-PCR of CDR3 regions. TCRdb passed the multiplex PCR reads through MiXCR, listing each CDR3 protein once. The table lists around 400,000 distinct CDR3 sequences, about a quarter of them singletons. Whole-study results and caveats: Among samples with persistent disease, TRBV28, TRBJ1-2 and TRBJ2-5 were favored. TCR diversity was lower in persistent Graves' patients than in newly diagnosed ones. Persistent patients shared thousands of public clonotypes among themselves. Newly diagnosed patients shared fewer, at 900 to 1,000.

Time point meaning: persistent/refractory GD, antithyroid drugs over 5 years with positive TRAb. Preparation of the TCR library used RNA extracted from PBMCs. J is TRBJ2-2 and V is TRBV5-6; 8 bases match TRBD2. This sequence was found in a female donor with Graves disease. The starting material was peripheral blood mononuclear cells (PBMCs), obtained when the disease was refractory, from a patient treated with antithyroid drugs. In DNA form, the CDR3 reads TGTGCCAGCAGCCCAGGACTAGCACTGAACACCGGGGAGCTGTTCTTT. This codes for CASSPGLALNTGELFF.